The 18 T cell receptor beta chains below were found in one sample sequenced in a study of T cell responses to AZD1222 COVID-19 vaccine (dated by TCRdb to 2020 to 2023). The library was prepared using the immunoSEQ multiplex PCR assay. Held by TCRdb, this immuneACCESS table contains in-frame sequences only and omits some clones. Under half of the omission traces to an unresolved V gene where checked; the cause of the rest is unknown. For this sample there are around 260,000 clones; just over 90% appear just once. Around 0.6% of the sample is in the top ten clones. The sample's time point label is to be understood as: baseline before first vaccination. The sample was peripheral blood, taken on day 0 of AZD1222 vaccination. These receptors came from an adult in good health.

The chain joins TRBV5-5 to TRBJ2-3; D uncertain. The germline gives CDR1 SGHKS, CDR2 YYEKEE (reference sequence). The V end lost 0 bases, the J end lost 3 bases, and 11 bases lay between the germline ends. The CDR3 extends over 15 amino acids. CDR3 DNA: TGTGCCAGCAGCTTGGTTGTAGTTCCTACAGATACGCAGTATTTT. It yields the protein CASSLVVVPTDTQYF.

This clone occurred a few times. This chain uses TRBV27 with TRBJ1-2, with D possibly TRBD1 on 5 matching bases. Trimming pared 4 bases from V and 5 bases from J, leaving 14 bases between. Germline V gene data show CDR1 as MNHEY and CDR2 as SMNVEV (reference sequence). CDR3 size: 14 residues. CDR3: CASSSLGPSYGYTF. The CDR3 region has the DNA TGTGCCAGCAGTTCTCTGGGACCTAGTTATGGCTACACCTTC.

The gene calls are TRBV5-1 and TRBJ2-6; D is unresolved. Germline CDR1 is SGHRS and CDR2 is YFSETQ. This CDR3 spans 14 amino acids. V was pared by 7 bases and J by 4 bases, with 12 bases between. CDR3 nucleotide sequence: TGCGCCAGCTCCGGGCCCTTGGGGGCCAACGTCCTGACTTTC. This translates into CASSGPLGANVLTF. The full variable domain, in which reference TRBV5-1 and TRBJ2-6 provide the parts outside the CDR3, is KAGVTQTPRYLIKTRGQQVTLSCSPISGHRSVSWYQQTPGQGLQFLFEYFSETQRNKGNFPGRFSGRQFSNSRSEMNVSTLELGDSALYLCASSGPLGANVLTFGAGSRLTVL.

The V and J genes are TRBV6-5 and TRBJ2-1; TRBD2 is a possible D gene (6 bases). The CDR3 consists of 15 residues. The germline V gene has CDR1 MNHEY and CDR2 SVGAGI. Trimming removed 2 bases at V and 1 base at J, with 9 bases between. CDR3 nucleotides: TGTGCCAGCAGTTACGCTAGCGTTTCCTACAATGAGCAGTTCTTC. Protein sequence: CASSYASVSYNEQFF.

The chain couples TRBV19 to TRBJ1-3; 10 nucleotides agree with TRBD1. This CDR3 has 15 residues. The V gene end was trimmed by 7 bases and the J gene end by 5 bases; junction bases not matched to a gene: 8. Germline CDR1 is LNHDA and CDR2 is SQIVND (reference sequence). For the CDR3, the DNA is TGTGCCAGTACCCGGACAGGGGGGAGTAGAAACACCATATATTTT. Protein product: CASTRTGGSRNTIYF.

The chain is built from TRBV18 and TRBJ2-4; 9 positions agree with TRBD1. The CDR3 runs to 16 residues. Germline CDR1 and CDR2: KGHSH and LQKENI. Losses at the gene ends were 4 bases for V and 3 bases for J; bases not matched to a gene: 7. The CDR3 region has the DNA TGTGCCAGCTCACTTCGGACAGGGGTAGGCAAAAACATTCAGTACTTC. The encoded protein is CASSLRTGVGKNIQYF.

As for this clone: A read error may account for a junction end that differs from germline. The V call is TRBV7-7, the J call TRBJ2-1; D possibly corresponds to TRBD2 (5 bases). From germline, CDR1 is SSHAT and CDR2 FNYEAQ (reference sequence). The CDR3 totals 15 residues. CDR3 amino acids: CASSLGLATYNEQFF. Written as DNA, the CDR3 is TGTGCTAGCAGCTTAGGGCTAGCCACCTACAATGAGCAGTTCTTC.

The V and J genes are TRBV28 and TRBJ2-3, with D possibly matching TRBD2 (6 bases). Germline V CDR1 and CDR2: MDHEN, SYDVKM. The V end was cut by 5 bases, the J end by 5 bases, with 17 bases between. The CDR3 is made up of 15 amino acids. CDR3 in amino acids: CASSPRDGTVDTQYF. The DNA of the CDR3 is TGTGCCAGCAGTCCCCGGGACGGGACTGTAGATACGCAGTATTTT.

The rearrangement joins TRBV5-4 to TRBJ2-1; TRBD1 matches at 7 bases. Per germline, CDR1 SGHNT and CDR2 YYREEE (reference sequence). This CDR3 has 14 amino acids. After removal of 3 bases from V and 8 bases from J, the junction contained 8 bases not matched to a gene. CDR3 amino acids: CASSSTGVGDEQFF. CDR3 in DNA: TGTGCCAGCAGCTCCACAGGGGTAGGCGATGAGCAGTTCTTC.

The V call is TRBV5-1, the J call TRBJ2-2, with D maybe TRBD1 (5 bases). V was clipped by 0 bases and J by 3 bases, with 9 bases between them. CDR1 is SGHRS and CDR2 is YFSETQ in the germline V gene. This CDR3 is built from 15 residues. DNA of the CDR3: TGCGCCAGCAGCTTGGACAGGTTGGACACCGGGGAGCTGTTTTTT. Protein: CASSLDRLDTGELFF.

The sample holds one count of this clone. The genes are TRBV28 and TRBJ2-2; 9 nucleotides align to TRBD2. This CDR3 region has 15 residues. Germline V CDR1 and CDR2: MDHEN, SYDVKM. V lost 4 bases to trimming and J lost 2 bases; unmatched junction nucleotides: 2. The CDR3: CASSSSGINTGELFF. The CDR3 bases are TGTGCCAGCAGTTCTAGCGGGATTAACACCGGGGAGCTGTTTTTT.

This rearrangement joins TRBV5-1 to TRBJ1-1; possibly TRBD1 for D (5 bases). Germline-derived CDR1 and CDR2 are SGHRS and YFSETQ. V was cut by 2 bases and J by 7 bases, with 12 bases left in between. This CDR3 is 13 amino acids long. Here the CDR3 reads CASSFIGAGEAFF. The CDR3, as DNA: TGCGCCAGCAGCTTTATCGGGGCCGGTGAAGCTTTCTTT.

The rearrangement joins TRBV7-2 to TRBJ1-1, with TRBD1 matching over 8 bases. Trimming took 5 bases from V and 1 from J; bases not matched to a gene: 18. Germline V lookup: CDR1 SGHTA, CDR2 FQGNSA. The CDR3 totals 19 residues. The CDR3 DNA is TGTGCCAGCAGCACCCCCATCCCTCGGGACAGGTCTTCGAACACTGAAGCTTTCTTT. Translated: CASSTPIPRDRSSNTEAFF. Drawing the rest from reference TRBV7-2 and TRBJ1-1, the complete variable domain is GAGVSQSPSNKVTEKGKDVELRCDPISGHTALYWYRQSLGQGLEFLIYFQGNSAPDKSGLPSDRFSAERTGGSVSTLTIQRTQQEDSAVYLCASSTPIPRDRSSNTEAFFGQGTRLTVV.

This chain links TRBV28 with TRBJ1-3; D may be TRBD1 (5 bases). Looked up from germline, CDR1 is MDHEN and CDR2 is SYDVKM. V dropped 6 bases and J dropped 4 bases, with 13 bases sitting between them. The CDR3 extends over 14 amino acids. Here the CDR3 DNA reads TGTGCCAGCAGGCCAGGGAGGGACGGAAACACCATATATTTT. Translation: CASRPGRDGNTIYF.

The gene calls are TRBV27 and TRBJ1-1, with 7 bases that match TRBD1. The CDR3 totals 13 residues. Germline CDR1 and CDR2: MNHEY and SMNVEV (reference sequence). V dropped 8 bases and J dropped 8; count of bases not matched to a gene: 11. The CDR3 DNA reads TGTGCCAGCGGAATTACAGGGGCTATGGAAGCTTTCTTT. Its translation is CASGITGAMEAFF.

This clone has just one count. The chain uses TRBV5-1 and TRBJ2-7; 7 nucleotides align to TRBD2. Losses at the gene ends were 4 bases for V and 7 bases for J; bases not matched to a gene: 17. Germline V gene lookup returns CDR1 SGHRS and CDR2 YFSETQ. This CDR3 contains 16 residues. CDR3: CASSPSTSVRGNEQYF. The CDR3 region has the DNA TGCGCCAGCAGCCCATCAACTAGCGTCAGAGGAAATGAGCAGTACTTC.

The genes are TRBV7-9 and TRBJ1-1; D is uncertain. The germline gives CDR1 SEHNR, CDR2 FQNEAQ (reference sequence). This CDR3 has 15 amino acids. Trimming stripped 0 bases from V and 0 bases from J, with 8 bases between. The CDR3 DNA is TGTGCCAGCAGCTTAGCGGTACCTATGAACACTGAAGCTTTCTTT. Its protein product is CASSLAVPMNTEAFF.

This rearrangement joins TRBV28 to TRBJ1-2, with 7 nucleotides matching TRBD1. The CDR3 runs to 16 residues. Germline V lookup: CDR1 MDHEN, CDR2 SYDVKM. V was pared by 2 bases and J by 1 base, with 7 bases of the junction left unmatched. Written as DNA, the CDR3 is TGTGCCAGCAGTTTAAACTACAGGGGAATTAACTATGGCTACACCTTC. It yields the protein CASSLNYRGINYGYTF.